A single sample is the source of the 27 T cell receptor beta chains below, sequenced in a study of CD8 T cells in Susac syndrome. The RNA input was roughly 0.45 to 1 ug, and it was reverse transcribed with random hexamers. TCRdb analysed the immunoSEQ multiplex PCR reads with MiXCR anew, one entry per CDR3 protein. The data contain roughly 120,000 distinct CDR3 sequences, about 94% of them singletons. The sample was CD4+ T cells from PBMCs. The receptors derive from a human donor with multiple sclerosis.

Here the CDR3 reads CSVGEPRGYEQYF. The CDR3 DNA is TGCAGCGTTGGTGAGCCCCGTGGATACGAGCAGTACTTC. The chain uses TRBV29-1 and TRBJ2-7, with no clear D. Germline-derived CDR1 and CDR2 are SQVTM and ANQGSEA. The V end was cut by 4 bases, the J end by 4 bases, with 14 bases between. The CDR3 runs to 13 residues.

V and J are TRBV19 and TRBJ1-5; no reliable D call. The ends were cut back, 0 bases at V and 7 bases at J, with 10 bases in the middle. Germline lookup yields CDR1 LNHDA and CDR2 SQIVND (reference sequence). This CDR3 comprises 14 residues. The CDR3 loop reads CASSIDISVQPQHF. As DNA, the CDR3 is TGTGCCAGTAGTATAGATATCAGCGTCCAGCCCCAGCATTTT.

V is TRBV6-5 and J is TRBJ1-2, with 7 bases fitting TRBD1. The J segment lost 4 bases and the V segment lost 0 bases, leaving 5 bases of the junction unmatched. Germline-derived CDR1 and CDR2 are MNHEY and SVGAGI. The CDR3 is 15 amino acids. DNA for the CDR3: TGTGCCAGCAGTTACTCAATAGCAGGGGGCTATGGCTACACCTTC. Translation gives CASSYSIAGGYGYTF.

The V call is TRBV29-1, the J call TRBJ2-1; 7 nucleotides match TRBD1. The germline gives CDR1 SQVTM, CDR2 ANQGSEA. This CDR3 spans 13 amino acids. The V segment lost 7 bases and the J segment 7 bases; nucleotides outside the gene matches: 10. The CDR3 bases are TGCAGCGCCCAAGACAGGGATTGGAATGAGCAGTTCTTC. Translating gives CSAQDRDWNEQFF.

The chain carries TRBV12-3 or TRBV12-4 and TRBJ2-5; D not certain. V shed 0 bases and J shed 5 bases, with 10 bases lying between them. The CDR3 spans 14 residues. CDR3 protein: CASSLAASYETQYF. The DNA of the CDR3 is TGTGCCAGCAGTTTAGCGGCATCTTACGAGACCCAGTACTTC.

The chain combines TRBV5-4 with TRBJ2-6; no clear D gene. The CDR3 covers 15 residues. The V gene's germline CDR1 is SGHNT and CDR2 YYREEE (reference sequence). V dropped 0 bases and J dropped 4 bases, with 8 bases sitting between them. CDR3 loop: CASSLGASGANVLTF. Written as DNA, the CDR3 is TGTGCCAGCAGCTTGGGCGCCTCCGGGGCCAACGTCCTGACTTTC. Using reference TRBV5-4 and TRBJ2-6 for the parts outside the CDR3, the full variable domain is ETGVTQSPTHLIKTRGQQVTLRCSSQSGHNTVSWYQQALGQGPQFIFQYYREEENGRGNFPPRFSGLQFPNYSSELNVNALELDDSALYLCASSLGASGANVLTFGAGSRLTVL.

V usage is TRBV4-2 and J usage is TRBJ1-4, with D possibly TRBD1 on 5 matching bases. The CDR3 sequence is 13 residues long. V was clipped by 5 bases and J by 6 bases, with 10 bases between them. Germline assignment: CDR1 LGHNA and CDR2 YNFKEQ. CDR3 sequence: CASSRKQDEKLFF. The CDR3 coding sequence is TGTGCCAGCAGCAGGAAACAGGATGAAAAACTGTTTTTT.

This chain uses TRBV6-1 with TRBJ1-2; 7 positions agree with TRBD1. Germline loops: CDR1 MNHNS, CDR2 SASEGT. This CDR3 has 12 amino acids. The V segment lost 9 bases and the J segment 4 bases; nucleotides outside the gene matches: 5. The CDR3: CASDRAPYGYTF. CDR3 in DNA: TGTGCCAGTGACAGGGCGCCCTATGGCTACACCTTC.

The chain employs TRBV7-2 and TRBJ2-2; D gene ambiguous. The V end lost 2 bases, the J end lost 0 bases, and 4 bases lay between the germline ends. There are 14 residues in the CDR3. In germline, CDR1 is SGHTA, CDR2 FQGNSA. CDR3 residues: CASSLKPNTGELFF. In DNA form, the CDR3 reads TGTGCCAGCAGCTTAAAGCCGAACACCGGGGAGCTGTTTTTT.

The chain joins TRBV6-2 or TRBV6-3 to TRBJ1-6, with D unresolved. Germline V lookup: CDR1 MNHEY, CDR2 SVGEGT. The CDR3 runs to 14 residues. With 2 bases removed from V and 5 bases from J, the gap between germline ends came to 7 bases. Here the CDR3 DNA reads TGTGCCAGCAGTTACGTCGGGGATAATTCACCCCTCCACTTT. It is translated as CASSYVGDNSPLHF.

This chain links TRBV4-3 with TRBJ1-3, with D perhaps TRBD1 (6 bases). The CDR3 runs to 17 residues. Trimming removed 3 bases at V and 0 bases at J, with 15 bases between. The V gene's germline CDR1 is LGHNA and CDR2 YSLEER. CDR3 residues: CASSQVADSSSGNTIYF. The CDR3 region has the DNA TGCGCCAGCAGCCAGGTTGCGGACAGCAGCTCTGGAAACACCATATATTTT.

The chain uses TRBV19 and TRBJ2-2, with a weak D call TRBD1 (6 bases). CDR1 LNHDA and CDR2 SQIVND come from the germline V gene (reference sequence). The CDR3 covers 15 residues. V lost 7 bases and J lost 5, with 17 bases in between. The CDR3 DNA sequence: TGTGCCAGTACCCCAGGGGTTGGTGGGACCGGGGAGCTGTTTTTT. Amino acid sequence: CASTPGVGGTGELFF. Variable domain in full (rest from reference TRBV19 and TRBJ2-2): DGGITQSPKYLFRKEGQNVTLSCEQNLNHDAMYWYRQDPGQGLRLIYYSQIVNDFQKGDIAEGYSVSREKKESFPLTVTSAQKNPTAFYLCASTPGVGGTGELFFGEGSRLTVL.

The chain links TRBV25-1 to TRBJ1-1; 8 bases match TRBD1. In germline, CDR1 is MGHDK, CDR2 SYGVNS. The CDR3 contains 15 residues. With 5 bases clipped from V and 5 bases from J, the junction kept 10 bases outside the gene matches. This CDR3 is CASSSPGTGRTEAFF. The DNA of the CDR3 is TGTGCCAGCAGTTCTCCCGGGACAGGTCGAACTGAAGCTTTCTTT.

CDR3 region: CASSPGLAGVYSTDTQYF. The CDR3 nucleotides read TGTGCCAGCAGTCCTGGACTAGCGGGAGTCTATAGCACAGATACGCAGTATTTT. J is TRBJ2-3 and V is TRBV12-3 or TRBV12-4, with TRBD2 identical over 13 bases. The V and J ends lost 5 bases and 0 bases, in that order; junction bases with no gene match: 8. This CDR3 region has 18 residues.

The chain employs TRBV2 and TRBJ2-1; TRBD2 matches 10 bases. V lost 7 bases, J lost 7 bases, and 7 bases stayed unmatched. Germline V gene data show CDR1 as SNHLY and CDR2 as FYNNEI. The CDR3 contains 14 residues. Here the CDR3 reads CASKSGGAWNEQFF. As DNA, the CDR3 is TGTGCCAGCAAGAGCGGGGGGGCTTGGAATGAGCAGTTCTTC.

V is TRBV3-1 and J is TRBJ2-1, with TRBD2 identical over 8 bases. Germline CDR1 reads LGHDT; CDR2 reads YNNKEL (reference sequence). V dropped 1 base and J dropped 9; count of bases not matched to a gene: 29. The CDR3 runs to 22 residues. The CDR3 protein is CASSQGPPPFPGHLTRGGEQFF. The CDR3 nucleotides are TGTGCCAGCAGCCAAGGCCCACCACCCTTTCCGGGACACCTAACCCGGGGGGGTGAGCAGTTCTTC.

The chain combines TRBV27 with TRBJ2-7; perhaps TRBD1 as D (8 bases). V gave up 11 bases and J gave up 7 bases, with 18 bases separating them. Germline CDR1 reads MNHEY; CDR2 reads SMNVEV (reference sequence). The CDR3 runs 12 residues. The CDR3 DNA reads TGTGCCGGGCGGGAGACAGGGGAAGAGCAGTACTTC. Translated: CAGRETGEEQYF.

The chain recombines TRBV2 with TRBJ2-7; D remains ambiguous. Trimming removed 4 bases from V and 6 bases from J, with 10 bases in between. Germline CDR1 and CDR2: SNHLY and FYNNEI. The CDR3 is made up of 12 amino acids. The chain's CDR3 is CASSAGGPEQYF. CDR3 coding DNA: TGTGCCAGCAGTGCGGGCGGACCCGAGCAGTACTTC.

The chain joins TRBV5-6 to TRBJ2-3, with TRBD2 matching over 13 bases. V lost 4 bases and J lost 4; bases outside the gene matches: 9. The CDR3 is 17 residues long. CDR1 is SGHDT and CDR2 is YYEEEE in the germline V gene. The CDR3 DNA sequence: TGTGCCAGCAGCACCAGGACTAGCGGGGGTAACGCAGATACGCAGTATTTT. Translating it yields CASSTRTSGGNADTQYF.

The chain has TRBV19 and TRBJ2-2; 8 nucleotides line up with TRBD1. CDR1 is LNHDA and CDR2 is SQIVND in the germline V gene (reference sequence). This CDR3 is 14 amino acids long. V trimming: 10 bases; J trimming: 5 bases; junction bases outside the gene matches: 9. The CDR3 spells CAISTGGWTGELFF. DNA for the CDR3: TGTGCCATCAGCACAGGGGGTTGGACCGGGGAGCTGTTTTTT.

J is TRBJ1-1 and V is TRBV12-3 or TRBV12-4, with D unclear. The CDR3 runs 13 residues. Trimming took off 2 bases at V and 0 bases at J, with 4 bases between the two ends. In nucleotides, the CDR3 is TGTGCCAGCAGTTTAAAGATGAACACTGAAGCTTTCTTT. Its protein is CASSLKMNTEAFF.

DNA of the CDR3: TGTGCCAGCAGTGACCGTGGGACGGCAATCTATGGCTACACCTTC. As protein: CASSDRGTAIYGYTF. V gene TRBV25-1 combines with J gene TRBJ1-2; the D gene is possibly TRBD1 (5 bases). The CDR3 totals 15 residues. V was cut by 3 bases and J by 4 bases, with 15 bases left in between. Germline V CDR1 and CDR2: MGHDK, SYGVNS.

The V gene is TRBV18, the J gene TRBJ2-7; 7 positions match TRBD1. The CDR3 is 18 residues long. Germline loops: CDR1 KGHSH, CDR2 LQKENI. With V trimmed by 0 bases and J by 1 base, 12 bases remained unmatched. As DNA, the CDR3 is TGTGCCAGCTCACCACCACGGTGGGACAGTGGATTATCCTACGAGCAGTACTTC. It codes for CASSPPRWDSGLSYEQYF.

The genes are TRBV20-1 and TRBJ1-1; 7 nucleotides line up with TRBD1. CDR1 and CDR2 (germline): DFQATT, SNEGSKA (reference sequence). V gave up 1 base and J gave up 4 bases; unmatched junction bases: 6. The CDR3 sequence is 14 residues long. The CDR3 DNA sequence: TGCAGTGCTAGAGCTCGACAGGGTAGCACTGAAGCTTTCTTT. Residues: CSARARQGSTEAFF.

V and J are TRBV7-2 and TRBJ2-5, with 10 bases identical to TRBD2. Germline values: CDR1 SGHTA, CDR2 FQGNSA. The V segment lost 5 bases and the J segment 3 bases; nucleotides outside the gene matches: 3. This CDR3 has 14 residues. The DNA for the CDR3 is TGTGCCAGCAGCAACCTAGCGGGGGAAGAGACCCAGTACTTC. It yields the protein CASSNLAGEETQYF.

The chain employs TRBV3-1 and TRBJ2-7; D not resolved. Germline CDR1 LGHDT, CDR2 YNNKEL (reference sequence). V lost 0 bases and J lost 3, with 9 bases in between. This CDR3 has 14 residues. DNA for the CDR3: TGTGCCAGCAGCCAAGATATAGGCCTCTACGAGCAGTACTTC. Amino acid sequence: CASSQDIGLYEQYF.

The gene calls are TRBV3-1 and TRBJ2-3; D is uncertain. The germline V and J ends were trimmed by 5 bases and 0 bases, with 6 bases remaining between them. Germline assignment: CDR1 LGHDT and CDR2 YNNKEL (reference sequence). This CDR3 comprises 13 residues. The CDR3 DNA sequence: TGTGCCAGCAGCGGACCTAGCACAGATACGCAGTATTTT. Translated, it gives CASSGPSTDTQYF.